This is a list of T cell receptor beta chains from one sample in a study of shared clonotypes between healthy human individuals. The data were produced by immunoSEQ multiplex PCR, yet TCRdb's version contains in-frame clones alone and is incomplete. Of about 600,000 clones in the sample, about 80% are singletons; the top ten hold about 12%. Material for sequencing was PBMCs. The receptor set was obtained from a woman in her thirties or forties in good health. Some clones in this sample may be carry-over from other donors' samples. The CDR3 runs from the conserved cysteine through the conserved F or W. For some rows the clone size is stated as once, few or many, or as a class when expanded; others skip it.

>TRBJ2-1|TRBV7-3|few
CASSDQGGRGDEQFF
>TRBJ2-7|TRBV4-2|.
CASTEWGGSSYEQYF
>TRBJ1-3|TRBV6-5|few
CASSYSQTARNTIYF
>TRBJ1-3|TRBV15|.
CATSRLTVQAGNTIYF
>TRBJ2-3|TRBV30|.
CAWADYSGSDTQYF
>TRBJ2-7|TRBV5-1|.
CASSSGPEQYF
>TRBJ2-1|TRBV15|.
CATSGTPESSEQFF
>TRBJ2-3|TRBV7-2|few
CASPTPGGGDTQYF
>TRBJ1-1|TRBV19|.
CASSTQGAWAEAFF
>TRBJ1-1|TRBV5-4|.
CASSQGGTNTEAFF
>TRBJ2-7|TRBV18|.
CASSANSGASYEQYF
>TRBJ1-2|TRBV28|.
CASGAAVGYTF
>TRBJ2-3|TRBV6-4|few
CASSGGRAADTQYF
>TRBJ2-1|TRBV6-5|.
CASSTGGNEQFF
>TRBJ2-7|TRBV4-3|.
CASSQLVGYEQYF
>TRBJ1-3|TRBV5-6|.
CASSSAGQGNTIYF
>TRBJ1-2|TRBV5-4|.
CASSLEGQGIFSYGYTF
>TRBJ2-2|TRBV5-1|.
CASSLGTGNIGELFF
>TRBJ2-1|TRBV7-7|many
CASSLVWSYNEQFF
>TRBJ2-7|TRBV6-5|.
CASRRQGDIEQYF
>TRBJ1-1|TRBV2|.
CASSVETGGLEAFF
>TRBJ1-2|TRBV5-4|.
CASSLRQADYGYTF
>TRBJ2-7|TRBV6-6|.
CASRLGQGSGEQYF
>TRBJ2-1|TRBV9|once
CASSVERINEQFF
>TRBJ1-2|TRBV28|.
CATTPDIRGANYGYTF
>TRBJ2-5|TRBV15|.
CATSSQTGGGETQYF
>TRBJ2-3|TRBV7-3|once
CASSQGLGSTDTQYF
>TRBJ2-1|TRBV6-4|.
CASSLDTSSYNEQFF
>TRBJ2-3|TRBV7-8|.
CASSLSGATDTQYF
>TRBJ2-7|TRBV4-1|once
CASSQGQAGTYEQYF
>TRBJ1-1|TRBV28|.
CASSAPDRVDNMNTEAFF
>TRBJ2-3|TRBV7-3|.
CASSSGLPTDTQYF
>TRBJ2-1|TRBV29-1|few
CSVVPSGRAWANEQFF
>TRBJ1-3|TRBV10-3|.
CAISESGRQGTIYF
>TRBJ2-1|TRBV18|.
CASSPREELGNEQFF
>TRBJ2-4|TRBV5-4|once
CASSLANSGGDIQYF
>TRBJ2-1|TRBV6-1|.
CASSILAGVWNEQFF
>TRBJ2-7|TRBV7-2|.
CASSLGLALYEQYF
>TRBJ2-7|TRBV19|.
CASSIGATGFHEQYF
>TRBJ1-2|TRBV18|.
CASSPGDYGYTF
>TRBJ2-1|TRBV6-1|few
CASSGDGSYNEQFF
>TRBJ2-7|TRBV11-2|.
CASSPGTSTYEQYF
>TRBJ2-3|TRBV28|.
CASSSPTTDTQYF
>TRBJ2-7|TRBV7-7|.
CASSSGTGVEQYF
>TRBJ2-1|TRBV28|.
CASTPGWDNEQFF
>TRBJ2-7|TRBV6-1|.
CASRDNYEQYF
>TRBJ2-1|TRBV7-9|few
CASSLPGTHNEQFF
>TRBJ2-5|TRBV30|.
CAGRWDRPGETQYF
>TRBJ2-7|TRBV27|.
CASSTRLAGGPGQYF
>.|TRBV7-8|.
CASSQTGYEQYF
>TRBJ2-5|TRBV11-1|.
CASSLFSGPQETQYF
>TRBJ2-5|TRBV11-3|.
CASSGSGEPETQYF
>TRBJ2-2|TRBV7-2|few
CASSLGGLTGELFF
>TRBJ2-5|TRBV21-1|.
CASSKNGLETQYF
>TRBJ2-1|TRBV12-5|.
CASGLDIAGGPYNEQFF
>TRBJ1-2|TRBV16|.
CASSQWGTGTYGYTF
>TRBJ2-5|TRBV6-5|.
CASSYFDRGGETQYF
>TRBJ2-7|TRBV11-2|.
CASSSGTSGYEQYF
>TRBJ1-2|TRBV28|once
CASSTIGLGDYGYTF